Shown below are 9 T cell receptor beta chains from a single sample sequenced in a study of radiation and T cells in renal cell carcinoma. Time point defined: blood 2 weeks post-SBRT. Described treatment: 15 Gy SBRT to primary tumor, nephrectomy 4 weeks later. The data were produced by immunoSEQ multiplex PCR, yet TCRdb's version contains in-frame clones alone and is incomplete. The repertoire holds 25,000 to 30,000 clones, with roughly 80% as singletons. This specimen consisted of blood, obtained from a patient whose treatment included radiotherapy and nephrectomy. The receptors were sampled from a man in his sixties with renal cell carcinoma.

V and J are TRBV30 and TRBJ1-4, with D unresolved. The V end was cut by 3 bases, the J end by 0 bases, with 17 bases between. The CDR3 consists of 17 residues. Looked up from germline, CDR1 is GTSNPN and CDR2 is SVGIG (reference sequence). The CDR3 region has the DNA TGTGCCTGGAGAGGAGGGTCGAAATTACCAACTAATGAAAAACTGTTTTTT. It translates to CAWRGGSKLPTNEKLFF.

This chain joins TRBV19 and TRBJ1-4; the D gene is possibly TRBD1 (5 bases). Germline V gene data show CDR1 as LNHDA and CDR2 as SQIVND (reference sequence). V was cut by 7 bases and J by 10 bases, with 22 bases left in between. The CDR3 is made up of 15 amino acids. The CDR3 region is CASTMGDFGRGKLFF. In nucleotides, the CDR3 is TGTGCCAGTACCATGGGGGACTTCGGGCGCGGAAAACTGTTTTTT. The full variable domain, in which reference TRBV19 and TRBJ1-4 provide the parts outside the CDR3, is DGGITQSPKYLFRKEGQNVTLSCEQNLNHDAMYWYRQDPGQGLRLIYYSQIVNDFQKGDIAEGYSVSREKKESFPLTVTSAQKNPTAFYLCASTMGDFGRGKLFFGSGTQLSVL.

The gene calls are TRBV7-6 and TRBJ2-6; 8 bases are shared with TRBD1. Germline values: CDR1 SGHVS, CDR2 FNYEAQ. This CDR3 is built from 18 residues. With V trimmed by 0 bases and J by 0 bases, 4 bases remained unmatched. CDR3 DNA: TGTGCCAGCAGCTTAGCGGGACAGGTCAACTCTGGGGCCAACGTCCTGACTTTC. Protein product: CASSLAGQVNSGANVLTF.

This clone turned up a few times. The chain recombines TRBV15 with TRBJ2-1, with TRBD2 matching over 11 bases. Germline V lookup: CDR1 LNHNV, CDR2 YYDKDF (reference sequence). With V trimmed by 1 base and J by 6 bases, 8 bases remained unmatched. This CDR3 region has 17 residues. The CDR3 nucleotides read TGTGCCACCAGCAGAGGGCTAGCGGGAGGTTCGGGCAATGAGCAGTTCTTC. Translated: CATSRGLAGGSGNEQFF.

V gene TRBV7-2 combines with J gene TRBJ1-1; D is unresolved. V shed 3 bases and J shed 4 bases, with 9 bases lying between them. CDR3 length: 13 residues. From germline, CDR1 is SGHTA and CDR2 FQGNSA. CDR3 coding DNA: TGTGCCAGCAGCTTCTCACTCAGCACTGAAGCTTTCTTT. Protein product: CASSFSLSTEAFF.

The CDR3 nucleotides are TGTGCCAGTAGTGAGGACCTCGACAATGAGCAGTTCTTC. It yields the protein CASSEDLDNEQFF. This chain links TRBV19 with TRBJ2-1; D remains ambiguous. CDR3 size: 13 residues. The germline gives CDR1 LNHDA, CDR2 SQIVND (reference sequence). V was clipped by 5 bases and J by 5 bases, with 10 bases between them.

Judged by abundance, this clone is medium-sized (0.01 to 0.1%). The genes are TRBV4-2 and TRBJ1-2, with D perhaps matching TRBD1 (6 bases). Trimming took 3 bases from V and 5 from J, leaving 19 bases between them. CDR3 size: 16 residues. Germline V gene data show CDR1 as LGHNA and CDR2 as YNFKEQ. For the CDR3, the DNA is TGTGCCAGCAGCCAGGGCCCCCAGGGGCCCATGTATGGCTACACCTTC. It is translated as CASSQGPQGPMYGYTF.

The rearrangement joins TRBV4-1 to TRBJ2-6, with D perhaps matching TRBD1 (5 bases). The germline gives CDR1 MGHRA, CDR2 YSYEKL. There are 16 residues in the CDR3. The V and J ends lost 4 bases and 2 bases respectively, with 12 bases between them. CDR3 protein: CASSRERGAGANVLTF. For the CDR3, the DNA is TGCGCCAGCAGCCGGGAAAGGGGTGCTGGGGCCAACGTCCTGACTTTC.

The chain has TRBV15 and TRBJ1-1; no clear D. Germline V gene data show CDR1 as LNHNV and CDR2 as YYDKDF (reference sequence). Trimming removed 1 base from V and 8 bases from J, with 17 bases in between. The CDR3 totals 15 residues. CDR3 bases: TGTGCCACCAGCAGAGGTCAAGCCCGCGCTAAAGAAGCTTTCTTT. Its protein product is CATSRGQARAKEAFF.